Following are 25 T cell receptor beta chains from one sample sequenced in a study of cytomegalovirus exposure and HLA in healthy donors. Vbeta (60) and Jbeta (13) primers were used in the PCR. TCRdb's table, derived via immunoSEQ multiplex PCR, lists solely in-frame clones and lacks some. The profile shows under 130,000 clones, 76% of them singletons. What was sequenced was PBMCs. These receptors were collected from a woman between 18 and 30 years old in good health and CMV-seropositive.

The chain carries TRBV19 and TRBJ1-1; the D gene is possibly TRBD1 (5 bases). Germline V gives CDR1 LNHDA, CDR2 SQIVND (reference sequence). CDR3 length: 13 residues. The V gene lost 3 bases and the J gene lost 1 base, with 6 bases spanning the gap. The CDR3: CASSMGQNTEAFF. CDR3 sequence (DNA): TGTGCCAGTAGTATGGGGCAGAACACTGAAGCTTTCTTT.

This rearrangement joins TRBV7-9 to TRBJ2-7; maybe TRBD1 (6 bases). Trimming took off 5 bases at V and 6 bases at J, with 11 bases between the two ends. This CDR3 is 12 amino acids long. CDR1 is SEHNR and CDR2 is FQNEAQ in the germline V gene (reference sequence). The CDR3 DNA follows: TGTGCCAGCAGCCCAGGACAGCGCGAGCAGTACTTC. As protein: CASSPGQREQYF.

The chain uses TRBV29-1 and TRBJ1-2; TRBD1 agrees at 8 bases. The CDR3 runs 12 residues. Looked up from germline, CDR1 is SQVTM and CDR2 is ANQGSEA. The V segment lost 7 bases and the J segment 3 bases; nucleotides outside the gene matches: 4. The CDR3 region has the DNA TGCAGCGGGGCGGACAGGGACTATGGCTACACCTTC. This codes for CSGADRDYGYTF.

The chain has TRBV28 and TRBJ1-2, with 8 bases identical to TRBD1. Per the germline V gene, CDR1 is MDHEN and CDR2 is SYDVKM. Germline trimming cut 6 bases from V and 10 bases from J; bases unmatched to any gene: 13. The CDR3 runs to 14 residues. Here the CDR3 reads CASRQLAETGAYTF. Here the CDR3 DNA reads TGTGCCAGCAGGCAACTCGCTGAGACAGGGGCCTACACCTTC.

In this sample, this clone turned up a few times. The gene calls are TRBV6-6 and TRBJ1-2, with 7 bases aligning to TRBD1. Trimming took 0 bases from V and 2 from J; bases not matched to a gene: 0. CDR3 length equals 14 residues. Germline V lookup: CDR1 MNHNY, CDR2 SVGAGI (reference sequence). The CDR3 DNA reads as TGTGCCAGCAGTTACTCGACAGGGAACTATGGCTACACCTTC. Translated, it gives CASSYSTGNYGYTF.

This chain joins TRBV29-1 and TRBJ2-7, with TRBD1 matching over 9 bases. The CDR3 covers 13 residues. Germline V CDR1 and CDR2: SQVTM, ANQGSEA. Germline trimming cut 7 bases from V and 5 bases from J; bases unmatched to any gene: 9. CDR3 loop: CSDTSGQGDEQYF. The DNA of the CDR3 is TGCAGCGATACGTCGGGACAGGGCGACGAGCAGTACTTC.

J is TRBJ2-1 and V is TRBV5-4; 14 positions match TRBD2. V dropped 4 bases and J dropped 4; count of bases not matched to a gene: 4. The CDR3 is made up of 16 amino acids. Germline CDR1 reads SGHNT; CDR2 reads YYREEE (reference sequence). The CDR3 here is CASSTGLAGVYNEQFF. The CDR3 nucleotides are TGTGCCAGCAGCACGGGACTAGCGGGGGTGTACAATGAGCAGTTCTTC.

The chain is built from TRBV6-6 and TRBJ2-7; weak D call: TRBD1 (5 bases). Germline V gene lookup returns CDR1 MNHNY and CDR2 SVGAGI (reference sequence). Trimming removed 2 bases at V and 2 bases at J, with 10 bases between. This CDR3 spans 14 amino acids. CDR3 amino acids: CASSYGQGPYEQYF. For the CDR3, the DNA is TGTGCCAGCAGTTACGGGCAGGGCCCCTACGAGCAGTACTTC.

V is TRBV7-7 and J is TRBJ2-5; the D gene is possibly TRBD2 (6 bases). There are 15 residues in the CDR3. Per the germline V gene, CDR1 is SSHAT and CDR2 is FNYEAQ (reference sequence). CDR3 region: CASGLGGAVGETQYF. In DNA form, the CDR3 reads TGTGCTAGCGGTCTGGGGGGAGCAGTAGGGGAGACCCAGTACTTC. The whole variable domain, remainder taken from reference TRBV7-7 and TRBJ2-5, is GAGVSQSPRYKVTKRGQDVTLRCDPISSHATLYWYQQALGQGPEFLTYFNYEAQPDKSGLPSDRFSAERPEGSISTLTIQRTEQRDSAMYRCASGLGGAVGETQYFGPGTRLLVL.

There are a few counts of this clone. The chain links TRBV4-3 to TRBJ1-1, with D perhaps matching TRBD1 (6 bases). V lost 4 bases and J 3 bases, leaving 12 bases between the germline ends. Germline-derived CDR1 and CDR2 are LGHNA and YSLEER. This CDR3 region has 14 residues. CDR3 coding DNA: TGCGCCAGCAGCCGCGAAGCAGGGGACACTGAAGCTTTCTTT. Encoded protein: CASSREAGDTEAFF.

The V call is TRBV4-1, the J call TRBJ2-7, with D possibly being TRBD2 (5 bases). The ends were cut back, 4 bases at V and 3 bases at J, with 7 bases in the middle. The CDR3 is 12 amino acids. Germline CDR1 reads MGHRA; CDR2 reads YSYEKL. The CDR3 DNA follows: TGCGCCAGCAGCCCGGGGAACTACGAGCAGTACTTC. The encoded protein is CASSPGNYEQYF.

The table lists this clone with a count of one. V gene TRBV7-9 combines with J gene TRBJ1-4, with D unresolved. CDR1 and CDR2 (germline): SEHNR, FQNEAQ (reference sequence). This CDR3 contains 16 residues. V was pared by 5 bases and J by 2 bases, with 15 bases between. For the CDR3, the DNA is TGTGCCAGCAGCCCTAAACCTTCACGGACTAATGAAAAACTGTTTTTT. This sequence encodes CASSPKPSRTNEKLFF.

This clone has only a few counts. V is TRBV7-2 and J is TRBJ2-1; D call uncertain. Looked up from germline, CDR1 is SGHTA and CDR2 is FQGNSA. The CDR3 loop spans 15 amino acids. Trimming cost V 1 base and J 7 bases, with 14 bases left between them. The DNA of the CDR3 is TGTGCCAGCAGCTTAGATTATGGTAGCCAAAATGAGCAGTTCTTC. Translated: CASSLDYGSQNEQFF.

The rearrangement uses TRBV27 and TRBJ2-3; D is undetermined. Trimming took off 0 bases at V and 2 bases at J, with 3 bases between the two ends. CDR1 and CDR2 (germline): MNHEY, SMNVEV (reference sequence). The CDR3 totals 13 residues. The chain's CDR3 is CASSLSLTDTQYF. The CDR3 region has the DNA TGTGCCAGCAGTTTATCCCTCACAGATACGCAGTATTTT.

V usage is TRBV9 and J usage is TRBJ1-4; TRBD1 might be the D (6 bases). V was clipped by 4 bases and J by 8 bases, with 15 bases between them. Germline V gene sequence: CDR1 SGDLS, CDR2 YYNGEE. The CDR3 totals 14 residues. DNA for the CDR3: TGTGCCAGCAGCCCCAGGGGAGCCGGGGAAAAACTGTTTTTT. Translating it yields CASSPRGAGEKLFF.

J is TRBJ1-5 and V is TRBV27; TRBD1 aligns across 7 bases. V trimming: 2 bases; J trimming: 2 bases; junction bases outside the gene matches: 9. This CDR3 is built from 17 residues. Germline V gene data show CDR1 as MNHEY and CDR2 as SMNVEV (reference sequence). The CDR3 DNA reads TGTGCCAGCAGTTTAGCCCCCACAGGGGCGGGCAATCAGCCCCAGCATTTT. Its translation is CASSLAPTGAGNQPQHF.

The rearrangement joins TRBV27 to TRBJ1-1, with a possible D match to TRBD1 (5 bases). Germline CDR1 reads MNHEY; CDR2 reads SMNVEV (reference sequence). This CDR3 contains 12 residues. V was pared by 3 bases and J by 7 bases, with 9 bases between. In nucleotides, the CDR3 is TGTGCCAGCAGTTTGGGGGGGAGTGAAGCTTTCTTT. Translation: CASSLGGSEAFF.

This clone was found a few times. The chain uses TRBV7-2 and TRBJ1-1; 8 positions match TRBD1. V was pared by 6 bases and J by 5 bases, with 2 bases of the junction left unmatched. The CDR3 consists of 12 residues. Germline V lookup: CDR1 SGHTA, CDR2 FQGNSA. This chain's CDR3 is CASRHRGTEAFF. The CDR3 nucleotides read TGTGCCAGCAGACACAGGGGGACTGAAGCTTTCTTT. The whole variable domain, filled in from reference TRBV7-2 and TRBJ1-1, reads GAGVSQSPSNKVTEKGKDVELRCDPISGHTALYWYRQSLGQGLEFLIYFQGNSAPDKSGLPSDRFSAERTGGSVSTLTIQRTQQEDSAVYLCASRHRGTEAFFGQGTRLTVV.

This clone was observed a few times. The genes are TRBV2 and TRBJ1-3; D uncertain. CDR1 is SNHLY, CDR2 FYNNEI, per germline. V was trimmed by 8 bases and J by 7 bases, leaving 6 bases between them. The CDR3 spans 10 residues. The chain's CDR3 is CASGGNTIYF. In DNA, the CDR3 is TGTGCCAGCGGCGGTAACACCATATATTTT.

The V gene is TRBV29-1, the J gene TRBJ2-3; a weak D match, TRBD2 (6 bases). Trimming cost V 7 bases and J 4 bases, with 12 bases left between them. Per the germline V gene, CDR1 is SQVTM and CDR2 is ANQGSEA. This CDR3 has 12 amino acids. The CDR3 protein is CSAASAADTQYF. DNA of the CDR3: TGCAGCGCAGCTAGCGCGGCAGATACGCAGTATTTT.

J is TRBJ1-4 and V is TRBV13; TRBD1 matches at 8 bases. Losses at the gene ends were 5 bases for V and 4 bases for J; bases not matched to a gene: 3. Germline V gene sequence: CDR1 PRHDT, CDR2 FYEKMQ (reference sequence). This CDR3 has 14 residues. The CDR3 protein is CASSAGQGNEKLFF. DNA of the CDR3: TGTGCCAGCAGCGCAGGACAGGGTAATGAAAAACTGTTTTTT.

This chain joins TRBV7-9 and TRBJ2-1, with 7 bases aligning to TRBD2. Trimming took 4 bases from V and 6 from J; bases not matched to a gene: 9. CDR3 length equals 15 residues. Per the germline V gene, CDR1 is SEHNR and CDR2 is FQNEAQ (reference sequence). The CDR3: CASSSWAGEANEQFF. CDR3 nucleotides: TGTGCCAGCAGCTCGTGGGCGGGGGAGGCCAATGAGCAGTTCTTC.

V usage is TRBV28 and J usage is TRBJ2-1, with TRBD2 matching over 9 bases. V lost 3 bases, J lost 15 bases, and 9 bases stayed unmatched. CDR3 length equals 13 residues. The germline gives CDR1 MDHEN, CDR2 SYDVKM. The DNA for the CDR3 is TGTGCCAGCAGTTTCGATCCGGGACTAGCTACGTTCTTC. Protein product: CASSFDPGLATFF.

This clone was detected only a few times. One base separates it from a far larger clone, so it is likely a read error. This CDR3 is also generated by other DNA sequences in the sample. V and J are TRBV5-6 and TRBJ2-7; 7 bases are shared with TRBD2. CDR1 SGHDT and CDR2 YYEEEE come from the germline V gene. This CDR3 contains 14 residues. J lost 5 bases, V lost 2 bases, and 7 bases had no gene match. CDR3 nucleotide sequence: TGTGCCAGCAGCTTAGCCTTGGGGGGGAACGAGCAGTACTTC. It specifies CASSLALGGNEQYF.

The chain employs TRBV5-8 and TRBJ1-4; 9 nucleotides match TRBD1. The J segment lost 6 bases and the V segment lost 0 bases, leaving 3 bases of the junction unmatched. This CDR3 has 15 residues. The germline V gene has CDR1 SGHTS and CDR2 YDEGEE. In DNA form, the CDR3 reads TGTGCCAGCAGCTTGGGGACAGGGGCTGATGAAAAACTGTTTTTT. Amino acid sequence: CASSLGTGADEKLFF.